The 25 T cell receptor beta chains below all came from one sample that was sequenced in a study of spatial heterogeneity in lung cancer. Described time point: sample taken at primary tumor resection. TCRdb re-derived calls from the 5' RACE reads in MiXCR, one entry per CDR3 protein. The table includes 3,400 or so distinct CDR3 sequences, 25% to 30% detected once. Study-wide results and caveats: Tumor mutation count correlated with how many alpha and beta TCRs expanded intratumorally.

The antigens these receptors bind are not known. The sample consisted of lung tumor tissue, taken at surgery. The receptors were gathered from a male donor with early-stage non-small cell lung cancer.

By sample fraction, this clonotype is medium-sized. The chain couples TRBV18 to TRBJ2-4; D gene uncertain. Germline V gene data show CDR1 as KGHSH and CDR2 as LQKENI. The CDR3 extends over 13 amino acids. The germline V and J ends were trimmed by 0 bases and 8 bases, with 8 bases remaining between them. The CDR3 is CASSPPSGDIQYF. The CDR3 nucleotides read TGTGCCAGCTCACCACCGTCCGGAGACATTCAGTACTTC.

Relative to its sample, this clonotype is medium-sized (0.01 to 0.1%). The chain couples TRBV6-2 or TRBV6-3 to TRBJ2-7; D unclear. Trimming removed 5 bases from V and 5 bases from J, with 13 bases in between. CDR1 is MNHEY and CDR2 is SVGEGT in the germline V gene. The CDR3 has 13 amino acids. The CDR3 DNA is TGTGCCAGCAGTCGCCCGGCAACAGACGAGCAGTACTTC. It codes for CASSRPATDEQYF.

This clonotype ranks as medium-sized. The chain combines TRBV29-1 with TRBJ2-1, with 11 bases identical to TRBD2. This CDR3 region has 17 residues. Germline lookup yields CDR1 SQVTM and CDR2 ANQGSEA. The trim removed 1 base at V and 4 bases at J, leaving 9 bases unmatched. CDR3 coding DNA: TGCAGCGTTGAAGGCCTAGCGGGAGGCCCAAGTTACAATGAGCAGTTCTTC. Protein sequence: CSVEGLAGGPSYNEQFF.

The chain recombines TRBV7-2 with TRBJ2-6, with D perhaps TRBD1 (6 bases). CDR1 and CDR2 (germline): SGHTA, FQGNSA. The CDR3 length is 19 residues. Trimming left V 0 bases short and J 0 bases short, with 15 bases between. CDR3 DNA: TGTGCCAGCAGCTTAGCCCCACAGGGTTCCAGCTCTGGGGCCAACGTCCTGACTTTC. Protein: CASSLAPQGSSSGANVLTF.

This clonotype was seen more than once but under ten times. The genes are TRBV18 and TRBJ2-3; 9 bases map to TRBD2. V was clipped by 6 bases and J by 2 bases; unmatched bases: 18. Germline V lookup: CDR1 KGHSH, CDR2 LQKENI. CDR3 length: 19 amino acids. The CDR3 nucleotides are TGTGCCAGCTCTGGACGAGGCGGGAGGGCCCAACGGCCCACAGATACGCAGTATTTT. Its translation: CASSGRGGRAQRPTDTQYF.

This clonotype was seen more than once but under ten times. The CDR3 bases are TGTGCCAGCAGAAACAGGGGGACCTCCTACAATGAGCAGTTCTTC. Amino acids: CASRNRGTSYNEQFF. The chain couples TRBV19 to TRBJ2-1; TRBD1 agrees at 8 bases. With 9 bases clipped from V and 0 bases from J, the junction kept 7 bases outside the gene matches. This CDR3 spans 15 amino acids. Germline V gives CDR1 LNHDA, CDR2 SQIVND (reference sequence).

This clonotype came up many times. This chain connects TRBV5-4 to TRBJ1-1; D is unclear. The CDR3 length is 12 residues. In germline, CDR1 is SGHNT, CDR2 YYREEE (reference sequence). V lost 6 bases to trimming and J lost 1 base, with 7 bases between them. CDR3 region: CASKGGNTEAFF. The CDR3 DNA is TGTGCCAGCAAGGGAGGGAACACTGAAGCTTTCTTT.

This clonotype is labeled medium-sized (0.01 to 0.1%). The chain couples TRBV28 to TRBJ2-1; 9 nucleotides align to TRBD2. CDR3 size: 16 residues. The germline CDR1 and CDR2 sequences are MDHEN and SYDVKM. After removal of 6 bases from V and 4 bases from J, the junction contained 10 bases not matched to a gene. CDR3 amino acids: CASRASGVPRYNEQFF. In DNA, the CDR3 is TGTGCCAGCAGGGCTAGCGGGGTCCCCAGATACAATGAGCAGTTCTTC. The full variable domain, completed using reference TRBV28 and TRBJ2-1, is DVKVTQSSRYLVKRTGEKVFLECVQDMDHENMFWYRQDPGLGLRLIYFSYDVKMKEKGDIPEGYSVSREKKERFSLILESASTNQTSMYLCASRASGVPRYNEQFFGPGTRLTVL.

This clonotype is labeled as medium-sized. CDR3 DNA: TGTGCCAGCAGCATCGAAGAGACCCAGTACTTC. Residues: CASSIEETQYF. This chain connects TRBV5-6 to TRBJ2-5, with D hard to call. The CDR3 length is 11 residues. V was clipped by 4 bases and J by 3 bases, with 4 bases between them. CDR1 and CDR2 from the germline V gene are SGHDT and YYEEEE.

V is TRBV19 and J is TRBJ2-1, with D unresolved. Looked up from germline, CDR1 is LNHDA and CDR2 is SQIVND (reference sequence). The CDR3 sequence is 16 residues long. The germline V and J ends were trimmed by 5 bases and 0 bases, with 14 bases remaining between them. The CDR3 here is CASSPSVWGSYNEQFF. The CDR3, as DNA: TGTGCCAGTAGTCCCTCAGTTTGGGGCTCCTACAATGAGCAGTTCTTC. The variable domain in full, completed from reference TRBV19 and TRBJ2-1, reads DGGITQSPKYLFRKEGQNVTLSCEQNLNHDAMYWYRQDPGQGLRLIYYSQIVNDFQKGDIAEGYSVSREKKESFPLTVTSAQKNPTAFYLCASSPSVWGSYNEQFFGPGTRLTVL.

The sample holds many counts of this clonotype. The chain combines TRBV6-1 with TRBJ1-3, with a tentative D call TRBD1 (6 bases). Germline V gives CDR1 MNHNS, CDR2 SASEGT. The ends were cut back, 4 bases at V and 0 bases at J, with 13 bases in the middle. The CDR3 contains 16 residues. CDR3 region: CASSVDSQYSGNTIYF. In DNA, the CDR3 is TGTGCCAGCAGTGTGGACAGCCAATACTCTGGAAACACCATATATTTT.

Of note for this clonotype: Possible read error: a much larger clone is one base away. The rearrangement joins TRBV6-5 to TRBJ1-1; the D is unclear. CDR1 and CDR2 from the germline V gene are MNHEY and SVGAGI. The CDR3 extends over 11 amino acids. The CDR3 bases are TGTACCAGCAGTTACGTAGGTGAAGCTTTCTTT. Protein: CTSSYVGEAFF.

This clonotype was counted ten times or more. Written as DNA, the CDR3 is TGCAGTGCAGAGGGGGCTAGCACAGATACGCAGTATTTT. Translating it yields CSAEGASTDTQYF. The V call is TRBV20-1, the J call TRBJ2-3, with 7 bases matching TRBD1. V gave up 6 bases and J gave up 0 bases; unmatched junction bases: 3. Looked up from germline, CDR1 is DFQATT and CDR2 is SNEGSKA (reference sequence). The length of the CDR3 is 13 residues.

The rearrangement uses TRBV5-1 and TRBJ2-6; TRBD1 is a possible D gene (6 bases). V was cut by 4 bases and J by 1 base, with 12 bases left in between. The CDR3 totals 16 residues. The germline V gene has CDR1 SGHRS and CDR2 YFSETQ. The CDR3 region has the DNA TGCGCCAGCAGCCATCCGCAGGGGTCTGGGGCCAACGTCCTGACTTTC. Translated: CASSHPQGSGANVLTF.

Within the sample, this clonotype is medium-sized. The J gene is TRBJ1-6, the V gene TRBV12-3 or TRBV12-4; D not certain. Trimming shortened V by 6 bases and J by 4 bases, and 4 bases separated the two germline ends. There are 12 residues in the CDR3. The CDR3 loop is CASRGYNSPLHF. The CDR3 nucleotides are TGTGCCAGCAGGGGTTATAATTCACCCCTCCACTTT.

The J gene is TRBJ2-1, the V gene TRBV7-2; TRBD2 aligns across 7 bases. After removal of 0 bases from V and 10 bases from J, the junction contained 3 bases not matched to a gene. The CDR3 is 13 residues long. The V gene's germline CDR1 is SGHTA and CDR2 FQGNSA. CDR3 DNA: TGTGCCAGCAGCTTAGCGGCACTAGCGGAGCAGTTCTTC. It yields the protein CASSLAALAEQFF.

The chain couples TRBV7-2 to TRBJ1-1, with 7 bases matching TRBD1. The CDR3 is 15 residues long. Germline V CDR1 and CDR2: SGHTA, FQGNSA. The junction had 3 bases not matched to a gene; V was cut back by 2 bases and J by 0 bases. The chain's CDR3 is CASSLTGALNTEAFF. As DNA, the CDR3 is TGTGCCAGCAGCTTAACAGGGGCCCTGAACACTGAAGCTTTCTTT.

This clonotype is deemed large. The chain links TRBV20-1 to TRBJ2-1; 8 nucleotides agree with TRBD2. Trimming took 4 bases from V and 0 from J; bases not matched to a gene: 5. The CDR3 has 15 amino acids. In germline, CDR1 is DFQATT, CDR2 SNEGSKA (reference sequence). CDR3 amino acids: CSAKLAGSSYNEQFF. CDR3 bases: TGCAGTGCTAAATTAGCGGGAAGCTCCTACAATGAGCAGTTCTTC.

This clonotype is labeled large. V is TRBV20-1 and J is TRBJ1-4; D uncertain. The CDR3 consists of 13 residues. CDR1 and CDR2 (germline): DFQATT, SNEGSKA (reference sequence). V gave up 2 bases and J gave up 0 bases, with 4 bases separating them. CDR3 in DNA: TGCAGTGCTAGAATGACAACTAATGAAAAACTGTTTTTT. This gives the protein CSARMTTNEKLFF.

The genes are TRBV20-1 and TRBJ2-2; 16 bases agree with TRBD2. The V gene end was trimmed by 0 bases and the J gene end by 4 bases; junction bases not matched to a gene: 5. Germline V gene lookup returns CDR1 DFQATT and CDR2 SNEGSKA (reference sequence). This CDR3 region has 18 residues. CDR3 DNA sequence: TGCAGTGCTAGAGATCGCGGGACTAGCGGGAGGGCCACCGGGGAGCTGTTTTTT. Translating it yields CSARDRGTSGRATGELFF.

By proportion, this clonotype is medium-sized. The J gene is TRBJ1-5, the V gene TRBV6-2 or TRBV6-3; D unclear. The CDR3 length is 13 residues. In germline, CDR1 is MNHEY, CDR2 SVGEGT. V gave up 6 bases and J gave up 3 bases, with 9 bases separating them. This chain's CDR3 is CASSPWLNQPQHF. The DNA of the CDR3 is TGTGCCAGCAGCCCCTGGCTCAATCAGCCCCAGCATTTT.

In its sample, this clonotype ranks as medium-sized. V and J are TRBV7-9 and TRBJ2-3; weak D call: TRBD2 (5 bases). The germline V and J ends were trimmed by 0 bases and 8 bases, with 12 bases remaining between them. Germline V CDR1 and CDR2: SEHNR, FQNEAQ (reference sequence). CDR3 length: 14 residues. CDR3 loop: CASSLASKSGTQYF. As DNA, the CDR3 is TGTGCCAGCAGCTTAGCGAGTAAGAGCGGTACGCAGTATTTT.

The chain uses TRBV12-3 or TRBV12-4 and TRBJ2-1; TRBD2 agrees at 8 bases. Losses at the gene ends were 5 bases for V and 6 bases for J; bases not matched to a gene: 9. This CDR3 comprises 15 residues. The CDR3, as DNA: TGTGCCAGCAGTCCCAGGGGCCTAGCGGGCAATGAGCAGTTCTTC. Translated, it gives CASSPRGLAGNEQFF.

The chain is built from TRBV10-1 and TRBJ2-3; D call uncertain. V was pared by 5 bases and J by 2 bases, with 8 bases between. Germline loops: CDR1 WNHNN, CDR2 SYGVQD (reference sequence). The CDR3 runs 13 residues. The CDR3 is CASSRHLTDTQYF. The CDR3 DNA is TGCGCCAGCAGTCGACACCTCACAGATACGCAGTATTTT.

As DNA, the CDR3 is TGCAGTGCTACATTACCCATCGGTCGGGGGGATGAGCAGTTCTTC. Translation: CSATLPIGRGDEQFF. This sequence joins TRBV20-1 and TRBJ2-1; 7 nucleotides agree with TRBD2. The germline CDR1 and CDR2 sequences are DFQATT and SNEGSKA (reference sequence). The CDR3 totals 15 residues. V shed 4 bases and J 8 bases; nucleotides not matched to a gene: 14.